These T cell receptor beta chains were read from a single sample in a study of blood T cells in healthy people across ages. Via MiXCR, TCRdb re-called the 5' RACE reads, giving one row per CDR3 protein. Altogether 980,000 or so distinct CDR3 sequences are present, roughly 43% being singletons, with the ten largest covering 10% to 15%. Specimen: blood. These receptors were taken from a man under 40 in good health. Both conserved end residues are part of each CDR3. A D gene is named only where the DNA matches it firmly. Where a row states a size, it is once, few, many or the class of an expanded clone; other rows omit it.

D gene	J gene	V gene	clone size	CDR3 DNA	CDR3 protein
-	TRBJ2-5	TRBV6-5	-	TGTGCCAGCAGTTACCGGGCGACGCAAGAGACCCAGTACTTC	CASSYRATQETQYF
-	TRBJ2-1	TRBV5-1	-	TGCGTCAGCAGCTTGGTACGGAATGAGCAGTTCTTC	CVSSLVRNEQFF
-	TRBJ1-1	TRBV6-4	many	TGTGCCAGCAGTGACTCGGCCGAGAACACTGAAGCTTTCTTT	CASSDSAENTEAFF
-	TRBJ1-5	TRBV27	-	TGTGCCAGCAAACAAGGCGGGGGAGGCAATCAGCCCCAGCATTTT	CASKQGGGGNQPQHF
-	TRBJ2-7	TRBV4-1	-	TGCGCCAGCAGCCAAGGTGACGGGGTTACCTACGAGCAGTACTTC	CASSQGDGVTYEQYF
-	TRBJ2-5	TRBV27	-	TGTGCCAGCAGGTTCGCAGGGGAGGGAGAGACCCAGTACTTC	CASRFAGEGETQYF
-	TRBJ2-3	TRBV4-1	few	TGCGCCAGCAGCCAAGAAGGGCAGGGGTCTAATACGCAGTATTTT	CASSQEGQGSNTQYF
-	TRBJ1-1	TRBV10-3	many	TGTGCCACTACAAGTAACACTGAAGCTTTCTTT	CATTSNTEAFF
TRBD2	TRBJ2-1	TRBV20-1	many	TGCAGGACGGGGACTAGCGCCTACAATGAGCAGTTCTTC	CRTGTSAYNEQFF
TRBD1	TRBJ1-1	TRBV4-2	-	TGTGCCAGCAGCCAACCGGACAGGGGGGGACTTGAAGCTTTCTTT	CASSQPDRGGLEAFF
-	TRBJ2-3	TRBV7-2	-	TGTGCCAGCAGCCTAGGGACATTTAGCACAGATACGCAGTATTTT	CASSLGTFSTDTQYF
-	TRBJ2-2	TRBV4-1	few	TGCGCCAGCAGCCAAGATCTGAGGAAGACGAACACCGGGGAGCTGTTTTTT	CASSQDLRKTNTGELFF
TRBD1	TRBJ2-5	TRBV10-3	-	TGTGCCATCTCAGGGGTCGGGACAGGGACTTTCAATGAGCAGTACTTC	CAISGVGTGTFNEQYF
-	TRBJ2-5	TRBV6-2/TRBV6-3	-	TGTGCCAGCAGTTACTCACAGGTTACCCAAGAGACCCAGTACTTC	CASSYSQVTQETQYF
-	TRBJ1-2	TRBV6-2/TRBV6-3	-	TGTGCCAGCAGTTACCACCAGGAAGGTTCCTATGGCTACACCTTC	CASSYHQEGSYGYTF
-	TRBJ1-1	TRBV2	few	TGTGCCAGCCGACAGGCCGAAGCTTTCTTT	CASRQAEAFF
TRBD1	TRBJ2-5	TRBV30	few	TGTGCCTGGAGCCCCCTGGGGGGGACAGGGCGGACCCAGTACTTC	CAWSPLGGTGRTQYF
TRBD1	TRBJ2-7	TRBV30	-	TGTGCCTGTAGTGGGGACAGGGGCTACGAGCAGTACTTC	CACSGDRGYEQYF
-	TRBJ1-6	TRBV10-3	-	TGTGCCATCAGTGAGGTAGGGGGGTCATCACCCCACCACTTT	CAISEVGGSSPHHF
-	TRBJ2-3	TRBV6-1	few	TGTGCCAGCACAGCTCCTAGCACAGATACGCAGTATTTT	CASTAPSTDTQYF
TRBD2	TRBJ2-7	TRBV2	-	TGTGCCAGCAGCACCGGGACTAGCGCCTACGAGCAGTACTTC	CASSTGTSAYEQYF
-	TRBJ1-2	TRBV12-3/TRBV12-4	-	TGTGCCAGCAGCTCTCCGGTGGGGCTCTCTAACTATGGCTACACCTTC	CASSSPVGLSNYGYTF
-	TRBJ2-3	TRBV9	few	TGTGCCAGCAGCTCCGAGTCAAGGGTGGAAGATACGCAGTATTTT	CASSSESRVEDTQYF
-	TRBJ1-2	TRBV3-1	-	TGTGCCAGCAGCCCCCCACCTGGTTCTAACTATGGCTACACCTTC	CASSPPPGSNYGYTF
TRBD2	TRBJ2-7	TRBV10-3	few	TGTGCCATCAGTGAGACAGCGGGGGGCCTCCTCTACGAGCAGTACTTC	CAISETAGGLLYEQYF
-	TRBJ2-3	TRBV6-2/TRBV6-3	few	TGTGCCAGCAGTTACGTGGGACAATACACAGATACGCAGTATTTT	CASSYVGQYTDTQYF
-	TRBJ2-1	TRBV6-6	-	TGTGCCAGCATCCAGGGAGGAGAGCAGTTCTTC	CASIQGGEQFF
-	TRBJ2-3	TRBV12-3/TRBV12-4	-	TGTGCCAGCATCTGGGGGGATTCCGATACGCAGTATTTT	CASIWGDSDTQYF
TRBD1	TRBJ2-2	TRBV6-2/TRBV6-3	many	TGTGCCAGCAGGACAGGGGACACCGGGGAGCTGTTTTTT	CASRTGDTGELFF
TRBD2	TRBJ2-3	TRBV24-1	few	TGTGCCACCAAATCCCTAGCGGGGGGCACAGATACGCAGTATTTT	CATKSLAGGTDTQYF
-	TRBJ2-3	TRBV6-6	-	TGTGCCAGCAGTTACGTCAGCCTGAAAAACACAGATACGCAGTATTTT	CASSYVSLKNTDTQYF
TRBD2	TRBJ2-3	TRBV7-8	-	TGTGCCAGCAGCTTAGTCCAGGGACTAGCGGGGGAGACTAGCACAGATCCGCAGTATTTT	CASSLVQGLAGETSTDPQYF
-	TRBJ2-4	TRBV20-1	-	TGCAGTGCTCCACAGGGGGGGAAAAACATTCAGTACTTC	CSAPQGGKNIQYF
-	TRBJ2-1	TRBV5-1	few	TGCGCCAGCACTCTAGGGGGGGCCAATGAGCAGTTCTTC	CASTLGGANEQFF
TRBD2	TRBJ2-3	TRBV12-3/TRBV12-4	few	TGTGCCAGCAGCCGACCTGGGGGGGGACCAGATACGCAGTATTTT	CASSRPGGGPDTQYF
-	TRBJ1-5	TRBV20-1	-	TGCAGTGCTAGCCGCTACGACCGGAATCAGCCCCAGCATTTT	CSASRYDRNQPQHF
TRBD1	TRBJ2-1	TRBV9	-	TGTGCCAGCAGCCTACTTGGACAGGGGGTTTCCTACAATGAGCAGTTCTTC	CASSLLGQGVSYNEQFF
-	TRBJ2-7	TRBV7-9	-	TGTGCCAGCAGCTTAGCGCTCAGGGGCAGGGACTACGAGCAGTACTTC	CASSLALRGRDYEQYF
TRBD2	TRBJ2-1	TRBV7-3	once	TGTGCCAGCAGCTCTCGGACTAGCTCTTCCTACAATGAGCAGTTCTTC	CASSSRTSSSYNEQFF
-	TRBJ1-5	TRBV4-1	-	TGCGCCAGCAGCCAAGGCGAAGGGGTTAGCAATCAGCCCCAGCATTTT	CASSQGEGVSNQPQHF
TRBD2	TRBJ2-1	TRBV9	-	TGTGCCAGCAGCGATCGGGGGGACCCTTACAATGAGCAGTTCTTC	CASSDRGDPYNEQFF
TRBD1	TRBJ1-2	TRBV20-1	-	TGCAGTGCTAACCTCCCGGGACAGGGAATTTTTGGCTACACCTTC	CSANLPGQGIFGYTF
-	TRBJ2-1	TRBV5-1	few	TGCGCCAGCAGCTTGGAAGGGGTCGAGCAGTTCTTC	CASSLEGVEQFF
-	TRBJ2-5	TRBV13	-	TGTGCCAGCAGCTTAGAGTCTAGAATCGAGACCCAGTACTTC	CASSLESRIETQYF
-	TRBJ1-1	TRBV4-2	-	TGTGCCAGCAGCCAAGCGGCAGGGACTATGAACACTGAAGCTTTCTTT	CASSQAAGTMNTEAFF